The source of this T cell receptor (beta chain) is a study of CD8 T cells in Susac syndrome. The authors sequenced TCR beta from blood CD8+ and CD4+ T cells. TEMRA cells were enriched by FACS, and CD4+ and CD8+ T cells were negatively isolated. This CDR3 region has 15 residues. V dropped 0 bases and J dropped 9; count of bases not matched to a gene: 5. The germline V gene encodes CDR1 SEHNR and CDR2 FQNEAQ (reference sequence). After extraction with the RNeasy kit, about 0.45 to 1 ug of the RNA was reverse transcribed using random hexamers. MiXCR was run by TCRdb on the immunoSEQ multiplex PCR reads, yielding one entry per CDR3 protein. The data show about 120,000 distinct CDR3 sequences, with 90% to 95% seen just once and roughly 0.098% held by the top ten.

This chain connects TRBV7-9 to TRBJ1-6; 7 bases fit TRBD1. The sequencing sample was made of CD4+ T cells from PBMCs. The clonotype originates from a human donor in good health. CDR3 in amino acids: CASSLAPGGSSPLHF. The CDR3 DNA sequence: TGTGCCAGCAGCTTAGCCCCAGGGGGGAGTTCACCCCTCCACTTT.